The 32 T cell receptor beta chains below all came from one sample that was sequenced in a study of blood T cell repertoires in COVID-19. This table comes from immunoSEQ multiplex PCR, and its TCRdb copy is limited to in-frame clones, with some not included. The sample yields 55,000 to 70,000 clones, under 85% seen once. Input material: peripheral blood. These receptors were obtained from a man between 60 and 75 years old with acute or convalescent COVID-19.

The gene calls are TRBV10-2 and TRBJ1-1, with 7 bases identical to TRBD1. After removal of 4 bases from V and 0 bases from J, the junction contained 5 bases not matched to a gene. Germline CDR1 is WSHSY and CDR2 is SAAADI. This CDR3 has 15 residues. The CDR3 region is CASSVQGPMNTEAFF. CDR3 sequence (DNA): TGCGCCAGCAGTGTACAGGGGCCGATGAACACTGAAGCTTTCTTT.

The chain uses TRBV20-1 and TRBJ1-2; the D is unclear. CDR3 length equals 11 residues. Per the germline V gene, CDR1 is DFQATT and CDR2 is SNEGSKA (reference sequence). Between the trimmed V and J ends, which lost 3 bases and 6 bases, there was a span of 8 bases. CDR3 loop: CSASGVNGYTF. The CDR3 DNA sequence: TGCAGTGCTAGTGGCGTTAATGGCTACACCTTC.

The genes are TRBV7-2 and TRBJ2-2; perhaps TRBD1 as D (6 bases). V lost 5 bases, J lost 2 bases, and 12 bases lay in between. CDR3 length: 15 residues. CDR1 is SGHTA, CDR2 FQGNSA, per germline. The CDR3 DNA sequence: TGTGCCAGCAGCAACCGGACAGTCAACACCGGGGAGCTGTTTTTT. Translation gives CASSNRTVNTGELFF.

This chain connects TRBV6-6 to TRBJ2-5; no reliable D call. The CDR3 totals 14 residues. CDR1 is MNHNY and CDR2 is SVGAGI in the germline V gene (reference sequence). V lost 3 bases and J lost 9, with 17 bases in between. CDR3: CASSYGQSSMAQYF. The CDR3 DNA sequence: TGTGCCAGCAGTTATGGGCAGAGCTCGATGGCCCAGTACTTC.

This clone was counted once. The chain couples TRBV9 to TRBJ1-2, with a tentative D call TRBD1 (5 bases). This CDR3 comprises 13 residues. Trimming left V 5 bases short and J 5 bases short, with 13 bases between. Looked up from germline, CDR1 is SGDLS and CDR2 is YYNGEE. This chain's CDR3 is CASSGGSGYGYTF. In DNA, the CDR3 is TGTGCCAGCAGTGGAGGGTCAGGGTATGGCTACACCTTC.

The chain has TRBV18 and TRBJ2-7, with 10 bases matching TRBD1. Trimming at V came to 3 bases and at J to 0 bases, leaving 2 bases not matched to a gene. Germline loops: CDR1 KGHSH, CDR2 LQKENI. CDR3 length: 15 amino acids. The CDR3 sequence is CASSPRDRGSYEQYF. As DNA, the CDR3 is TGTGCCAGCTCACCTCGGGACAGGGGCTCCTACGAGCAGTACTTC.

The CDR3 protein is CASSTGLRSYEQYF. In DNA, the CDR3 is TGTGCCAGTAGTACGGGACTAAGATCCTACGAGCAGTACTTC. This rearrangement joins TRBV19 to TRBJ2-7, with 7 bases matching TRBD2. The CDR3 loop spans 14 amino acids. CDR1 and CDR2 (germline): LNHDA, SQIVND (reference sequence). Germline trimming cut 4 bases from V and 1 base from J; bases unmatched to any gene: 4.

V gene TRBV19 combines with J gene TRBJ1-2; the match to TRBD1 covers 8 bases. V shed 5 bases and J 4 bases; nucleotides not matched to a gene: 9. CDR3 length: 15 amino acids. Germline CDR1 reads LNHDA; CDR2 reads SQIVND (reference sequence). In DNA form, the CDR3 reads TGTGCCAGTAGTTCCAGGACAGGGAGCCTCTATGGCTACACCTTC. This sequence encodes CASSSRTGSLYGYTF.

The V call is TRBV5-5, the J call TRBJ2-7; a possible D gene is TRBD1 (7 bases). Germline V lookup: CDR1 SGHKS, CDR2 YYEKEE (reference sequence). This CDR3 spans 15 amino acids. The ends were cut back, 2 bases at V and 6 bases at J, with 18 bases in the middle. CDR3 bases: TGTGCCAGCAGCTTCCAGGCAGGGGGGTCAACCGAGCAGTACTTC. It codes for CASSFQAGGSTEQYF.

This chain links TRBV6-5 with TRBJ1-3, with D possibly matching TRBD1 (6 bases). Germline CDR1 is MNHEY and CDR2 is SVGAGI. The CDR3 is 15 amino acids. The V end was cut by 8 bases, the J end by 0 bases, with 14 bases between. In nucleotides, the CDR3 is TGTGCCAGCCGACGAACAGGGCACTCTGGAAACACCATATATTTT. Translation gives CASRRTGHSGNTIYF.

In its sample, this clone was seen once. The chain carries TRBV14 and TRBJ1-4, with 7 positions matching TRBD1. CDR1 and CDR2 from the germline V gene are SGHDN and FVKESK. The CDR3 totals 13 residues. With 6 bases clipped from V and 7 bases from J, the junction kept 5 bases outside the gene matches. The CDR3 nucleotides read TGTGCCAGCAGTCGGGACAGCGGTGAAAAACTGTTTTTT. Protein: CASSRDSGEKLFF.

The chain has TRBV9 and TRBJ2-5, with D unclear. The germline V gene encodes CDR1 SGDLS and CDR2 YYNGEE. This CDR3 is 14 amino acids long. Trimming cost V 0 bases and J 3 bases, with 9 bases left between them. The CDR3: CASSVAVGKETQYF. CDR3 in DNA: TGTGCCAGCAGCGTAGCTGTGGGCAAAGAGACCCAGTACTTC. The full variable domain, its missing parts supplied by reference TRBV9 and TRBJ2-5, is DSGVTQTPKHLITATGQRVTLRCSPRSGDLSVYWYQQSLDQGLQFLIQYYNGEERAKGNILERFSAQQFPDLHSELNLSSLELGDSALYFCASSVAVGKETQYFGPGTRLLVL.

The chain employs TRBV15 and TRBJ1-3; no firm D call. CDR3 length: 16 residues. Trimming stripped 0 bases from V and 4 bases from J, with 13 bases between. The germline CDR1 and CDR2 sequences are LNHNV and YYDKDF (reference sequence). The CDR3 sequence: CATSRDLVSTGNTIYF. The DNA of the CDR3 is TGTGCCACCAGCAGAGATTTGGTTTCTACGGGAAACACCATATATTTT.

V usage is TRBV15 and J usage is TRBJ1-2; D might be TRBD1 (6 bases). This CDR3 is built from 15 residues. V lost 0 bases and J lost 5, with 13 bases in between. The V gene's germline CDR1 is LNHNV and CDR2 YYDKDF (reference sequence). CDR3 amino acids: CATSRDGTGYYGYTF. The CDR3 DNA reads TGTGCCACCAGCAGAGATGGTACAGGGTATTATGGCTACACCTTC.

J is TRBJ2-3 and V is TRBV4-2; 9 nucleotides match TRBD2. V gave up 0 bases and J gave up 6 bases; unmatched junction bases: 7. The CDR3 has 16 amino acids. Per germline, CDR1 LGHNA and CDR2 YNFKEQ. The CDR3 nucleotides are TGTGCCAGCAGCCAAGAAGGCGGGGGGGCAGCGGATACGCAGTATTTT. It specifies CASSQEGGGAADTQYF.

V and J are TRBV18 and TRBJ1-6; 7 positions match TRBD1. Germline CDR1 and CDR2: KGHSH and LQKENI. This CDR3 comprises 14 residues. With V trimmed by 3 bases and J by 6 bases, 2 bases remained unmatched. The CDR3 sequence is CASSPGQLNSPLHF. For the CDR3, the DNA is TGTGCCAGCTCACCGGGACAGCTTAATTCACCCCTCCACTTT.

The chain is built from TRBV30 and TRBJ2-3, with 11 positions matching TRBD2. V was clipped by 3 bases and J by 7 bases; unmatched bases: 6. The CDR3 length is 14 residues. Germline lookup yields CDR1 GTSNPN and CDR2 SVGIG (reference sequence). CDR3 protein: CAWSRASGGNTQYF. The CDR3 DNA reads as TGTGCCTGGAGCAGGGCTAGCGGGGGGAATACGCAGTATTTT.

The chain has TRBV13 and TRBJ1-2; D not certain. Germline CDR1 reads PRHDT; CDR2 reads FYEKMQ (reference sequence). The CDR3 runs 15 residues. V was clipped by 0 bases and J by 2 bases, with 10 bases between them. DNA for the CDR3: TGTGCCAGCAGCTTAGGGCCTACAGAGAACTATGGCTACACCTTC. Translated, it gives CASSLGPTENYGYTF. Supplemented by reference TRBV13 and TRBJ1-2, the full variable domain reads AAGVIQSPRHLIKEKRETATLKCYPIPRHDTVYWYQQGPGQDPQFLISFYEKMQSDKGSIPDRFSAQQFSDYHSELNMSSLELGDSALYFCASSLGPTENYGYTFGSGTRLTVV.

V is TRBV12-3 or TRBV12-4 and J is TRBJ1-1; tentative D call: TRBD1 (5 bases). V was trimmed by 5 bases and J by 1 base, leaving 8 bases between them. CDR3 length equals 13 residues. The DNA for the CDR3 is TGTGCCAGCAGTACTCAGGGGAACACTGAAGCTTTCTTT. This encodes CASSTQGNTEAFF.

The chain is built from TRBV24-1 and TRBJ2-7; 7 nucleotides line up with TRBD1. Germline CDR1 reads KGHDR; CDR2 reads SFDVKD. V dropped 3 bases and J dropped 3; count of bases not matched to a gene: 1. This CDR3 has 13 amino acids. DNA of the CDR3: TGTGCCACCAGTGATCGGGACAGCTACGAGCAGTACTTC. This translates into CATSDRDSYEQYF.

The chain recombines TRBV6-5 with TRBJ1-1, with TRBD1 matching over 7 bases. Germline V lookup: CDR1 MNHEY, CDR2 SVGAGI. The CDR3 is 14 amino acids. J was trimmed by 1 base and V by 4 bases; bases with no gene match: 3. CDR3 loop: CASSSQGGNTEAFF. CDR3 in DNA: TGTGCCAGCAGTTCGCAGGGGGGGAACACTGAAGCTTTCTTT.

CDR3 DNA: TGTGCCAGCAGTGAAGAAGGGGGCGGAAGCACTGAAGCTTTCTTT. It is translated as CASSEEGGGSTEAFF. The chain combines TRBV2 with TRBJ1-1; 7 bases line up with TRBD1. The CDR3 contains 15 residues. The V and J ends lost 1 base and 4 bases, in that order; junction bases with no gene match: 6. Germline V CDR1 and CDR2: SNHLY, FYNNEI.

CDR3 residues: CASSLQGLTNYGYTF. DNA of the CDR3: TGTGCCAGCAGCTTACAGGGGTTAACTAACTATGGCTACACCTTC. The gene calls are TRBV5-6 and TRBJ1-2, with TRBD1 matching 7 bases. Trimming took 2 bases from V and 0 from J; bases not matched to a gene: 4. Germline values: CDR1 SGHDT, CDR2 YYEEEE. The CDR3 totals 15 residues.

This sequence joins TRBV7-6 and TRBJ2-3; 9 bases line up with TRBD2. This CDR3 spans 15 amino acids. The V segment lost 5 bases and the J segment 3 bases; nucleotides outside the gene matches: 6. CDR1 is SGHVS and CDR2 is FNYEAQ in the germline V gene. Written as DNA, the CDR3 is TGTGCCAGCAGCCAAGGCGGGGGGGTAACAGATACGCAGTATTTT. It codes for CASSQGGGVTDTQYF. The full variable domain, completed using reference TRBV7-6 and TRBJ2-3, is GAGVSQSPRYKVTKRGQDVALRCDPISGHVSLYWYRQALGQGPEFLTYFNYEAQQDKSGLPNDRFSAERPEGSISTLTIQRTEQRDSAMYRCASSQGGGVTDTQYFGPGTRLTVL.

The CDR3 protein is CASMGLAGGTPYEQYF. CDR3 nucleotides: TGTGCCAGCATGGGACTAGCGGGGGGTACCCCCTACGAGCAGTACTTC. The chain uses TRBV27 and TRBJ2-7; 15 positions match TRBD2. J lost 2 bases, V lost 7 bases, and 6 bases had no gene match. Germline assignment: CDR1 MNHEY and CDR2 SMNVEV (reference sequence). CDR3 length: 16 amino acids.

The V and J genes are TRBV7-2 and TRBJ2-7; the D is unclear. The CDR3 totals 14 residues. Trimming took off 1 base at V and 2 bases at J, with 9 bases between the two ends. Germline CDR1 and CDR2: SGHTA and FQGNSA. Here the CDR3 reads CASSLGRSPYEQYF. CDR3 nucleotide sequence: TGTGCCAGCAGCTTAGGGCGGAGCCCCTACGAGCAGTACTTC.

The chain combines TRBV5-1 with TRBJ2-5, with a weak D call TRBD2 (6 bases). CDR3 length: 14 residues. Trimming removed 6 bases at V and 5 bases at J, with 17 bases between. Germline-derived CDR1 and CDR2 are SGHRS and YFSETQ. The CDR3 region is CASTPPMAGETQYF. The CDR3 DNA reads TGCGCCAGCACCCCCCCGATGGCGGGGGAGACCCAGTACTTC.

The genes are TRBV5-6 and TRBJ1-6, with 8 bases fitting TRBD1. Germline lookup yields CDR1 SGHDT and CDR2 YYEEEE. J gave up 11 bases and V 4 bases, and 8 bases lay outside the gene matches. CDR3 length equals 14 residues. For the CDR3, the DNA is TGTGCCAGCAGCACGGGACAGGACCTCACACCCCTCCACTTT. Its protein is CASSTGQDLTPLHF.

This clone has only a few counts. V usage is TRBV6-5 and J usage is TRBJ2-7, with D perhaps matching TRBD1 (6 bases). The CDR3 runs 14 residues. V lost 2 bases and J 3 bases, leaving 11 bases between the germline ends. The germline gives CDR1 MNHEY, CDR2 SVGAGI. The CDR3: CASSYHGQNYEQYF. Written as DNA, the CDR3 is TGTGCCAGCAGTTACCATGGACAGAACTACGAGCAGTACTTC.

J is TRBJ2-2 and V is TRBV5-4; D possibly corresponds to TRBD2 (5 bases). From germline, CDR1 is SGHNT and CDR2 YYREEE (reference sequence). The CDR3 totals 16 residues. V was shortened by 0 bases and J by 6 bases, with 15 bases between the two germline ends. CDR3 nucleotides: TGTGCCAGCAGCTTGGATACGAGGGCCCTTTCCGGGGAGCTGTTTTTT. Translating it yields CASSLDTRALSGELFF.

The rearrangement joins TRBV7-3 to TRBJ2-1; 8 bases are a match to TRBD1. V lost 5 bases and J lost 8; bases outside the gene matches: 5. Looked up from germline, CDR1 is SGHTA and CDR2 is FQGTGA. The CDR3 is made up of 13 amino acids. The DNA of the CDR3 is TGTGCCAGCAGCGTCGACAGGGGCGATGAGCAGTTCTTC. This codes for CASSVDRGDEQFF.

This clone was observed a handful of times. The chain joins TRBV12-5 to TRBJ2-1; 7 bases align to TRBD2. Germline CDR1 reads LGHNT; CDR2 reads FRNRAP. The J segment lost 8 bases and the V segment lost 5 bases, leaving 12 bases of the junction unmatched. The CDR3 spans 15 residues. The CDR3 coding sequence is TGTGCTAGTGGTCCACCCGACGGGGGGTACGATGAGCAGTTCTTC. Amino acid sequence: CASGPPDGGYDEQFF. Complete variable domain (other parts from reference TRBV12-5 and TRBJ2-1): DARVTQTPRHKVTEMGQEVTMRCQPILGHNTVFWYRQTMMQGLELLAYFRNRAPLDDSGMPKDRFSAEMPDATLATLKIQPSEPRDSAVYFCASGPPDGGYDEQFFGPGTRLTVL.